This note documents a single TCR beta chain sequence. This entry belongs to a study of blood T cell repertoires in COVID-19. About the study: PBMCs, B-cell-depleted T cells, or T cells provided the cDNA or gDNA that made up the material.

Original handling: Estimation of nucleated cell counts was performed using reference gene primer amplification. Produced via immunoSEQ multiplex PCR; TCRdb's table is partial and in-frame only. V, J and clone size are those of that table, while D and trimming were read from the DNA. The repertoire holds approximately 100,000 clones, with 80% to 90% as singletons. From germline, CDR1 is MNHEY and CDR2 SMNVEV (reference sequence). The CDR3 runs 17 residues. J gave up 4 bases and V 5 bases, and 10 bases lay outside the gene matches. The clonotype comes from a human donor with COVID-19, enrolled during active disease. The donor label of this sample is uncertain. Sequenced input: peripheral blood. V usage is TRBV27 and J usage is TRBJ2-1, with 11 bases that match TRBD2. The CDR3 region is CASSPTSGISYYNEQFF. The CDR3 DNA sequence: TGTGCCAGCAGTCCGACTAGCGGGATCTCCTATTACAATGAGCAGTTCTTC.